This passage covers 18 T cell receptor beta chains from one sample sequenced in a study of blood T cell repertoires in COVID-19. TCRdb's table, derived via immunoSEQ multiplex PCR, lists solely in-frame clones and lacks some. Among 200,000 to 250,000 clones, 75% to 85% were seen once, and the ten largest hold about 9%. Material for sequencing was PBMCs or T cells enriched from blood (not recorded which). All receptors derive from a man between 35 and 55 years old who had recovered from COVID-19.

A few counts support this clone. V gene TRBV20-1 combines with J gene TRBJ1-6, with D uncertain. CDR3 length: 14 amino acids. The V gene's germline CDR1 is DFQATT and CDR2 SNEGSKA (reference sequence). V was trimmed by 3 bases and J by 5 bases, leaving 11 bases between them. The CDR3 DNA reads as TGCAGTGCTAGTTGGAGTGGAGATAATTCACCCCTCCACTTT. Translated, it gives CSASWSGDNSPLHF.

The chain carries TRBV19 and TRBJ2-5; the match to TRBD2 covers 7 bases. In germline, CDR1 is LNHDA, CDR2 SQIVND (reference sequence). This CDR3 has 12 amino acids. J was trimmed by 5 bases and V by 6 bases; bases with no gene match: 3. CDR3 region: CASSGRSETQYF. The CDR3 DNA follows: TGTGCCAGTAGCGGGAGGAGTGAGACCCAGTACTTC.

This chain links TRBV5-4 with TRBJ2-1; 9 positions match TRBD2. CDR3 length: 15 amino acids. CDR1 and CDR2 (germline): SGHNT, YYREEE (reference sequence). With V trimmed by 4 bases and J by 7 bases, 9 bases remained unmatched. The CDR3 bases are TGTGCCAGCAGCGCCGGGACTAGCAGTGTAAATGAGCAGTTCTTC. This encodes CASSAGTSSVNEQFF. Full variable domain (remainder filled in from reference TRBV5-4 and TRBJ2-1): ETGVTQSPTHLIKTRGQQVTLRCSSQSGHNTVSWYQQALGQGPQFIFQYYREEENGRGNFPPRFSGLQFPNYSSELNVNALELDDSALYLCASSAGTSSVNEQFFGPGTRLTVL.

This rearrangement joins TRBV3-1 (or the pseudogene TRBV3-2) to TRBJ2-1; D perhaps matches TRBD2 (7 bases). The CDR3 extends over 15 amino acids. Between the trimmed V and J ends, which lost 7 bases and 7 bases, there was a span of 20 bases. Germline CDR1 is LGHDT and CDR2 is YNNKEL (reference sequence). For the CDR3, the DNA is TGTGCCAGCACCTATAGGGGGGGGCGGGTGAATGAGCAGTTCTTC. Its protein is CASTYRGGRVNEQFF.

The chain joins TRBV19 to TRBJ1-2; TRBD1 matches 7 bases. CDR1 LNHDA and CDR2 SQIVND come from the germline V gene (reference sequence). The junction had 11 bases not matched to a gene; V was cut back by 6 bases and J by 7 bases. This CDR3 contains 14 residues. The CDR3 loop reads CASRHRGEWTGYTF. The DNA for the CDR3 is TGTGCCAGTAGACACAGGGGAGAGTGGACTGGCTACACCTTC.

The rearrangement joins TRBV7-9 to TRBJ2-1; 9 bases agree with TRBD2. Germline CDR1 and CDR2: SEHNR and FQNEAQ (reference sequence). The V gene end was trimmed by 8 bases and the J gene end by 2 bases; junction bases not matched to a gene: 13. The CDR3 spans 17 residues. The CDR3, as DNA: TGTGCCAGCGAGGGGCGGGAGGGAAATCTTCCCTACAATGAGCAGTTCTTC. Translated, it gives CASEGREGNLPYNEQFF. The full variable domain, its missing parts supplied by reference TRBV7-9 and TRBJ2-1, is DTGVSQNPRHKITKRGQNVTFRCDPISEHNRLYWYRQTLGQGPEFLTYFQNEAQLEKSRLLSDRFSAERPKGSFSTLEIQRTEQGDSAMYLCASEGREGNLPYNEQFFGPGTRLTVL.

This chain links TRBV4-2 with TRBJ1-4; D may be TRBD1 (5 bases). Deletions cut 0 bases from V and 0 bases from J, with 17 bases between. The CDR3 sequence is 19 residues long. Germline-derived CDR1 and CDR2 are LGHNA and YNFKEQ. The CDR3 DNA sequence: TGTGCCAGCAGCCAAGATCTCGAAGGGGATAATCCAACTAATGAAAAACTGTTTTTT. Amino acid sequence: CASSQDLEGDNPTNEKLFF.

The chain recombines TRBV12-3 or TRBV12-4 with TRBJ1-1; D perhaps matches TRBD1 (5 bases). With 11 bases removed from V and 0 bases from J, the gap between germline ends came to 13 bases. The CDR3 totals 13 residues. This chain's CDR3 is CAGGDGLNTEAFF. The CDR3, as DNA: TGTGCCGGGGGGGACGGCCTGAACACTGAAGCTTTCTTT.

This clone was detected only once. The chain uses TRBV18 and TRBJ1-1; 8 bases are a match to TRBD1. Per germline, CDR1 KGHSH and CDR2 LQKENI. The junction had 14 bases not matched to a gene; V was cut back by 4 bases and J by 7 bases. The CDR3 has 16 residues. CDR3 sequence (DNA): TGTGCCAGCTCACGGGGGACAGGACCGGTAAGAAGTGAAGCTTTCTTT. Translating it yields CASSRGTGPVRSEAFF.

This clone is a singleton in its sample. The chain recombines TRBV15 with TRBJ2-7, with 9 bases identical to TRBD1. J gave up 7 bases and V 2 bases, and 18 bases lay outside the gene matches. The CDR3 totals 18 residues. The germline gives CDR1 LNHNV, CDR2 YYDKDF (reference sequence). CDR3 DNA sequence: TGTGCCACCAGCAGAACAGACAGGGGGATAGGGCCTGCGAAGGAGCAGTACTTC. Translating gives CATSRTDRGIGPAKEQYF. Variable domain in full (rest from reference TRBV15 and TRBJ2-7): DAMVIQNPRYQVTQFGKPVTLSCSQTLNHNVMYWYQQKSSQAPKLLFHYYDKDFNNEADTPDNFQSRRPNTSFCFLDIRSPGLGDTAMYLCATSRTDRGIGPAKEQYFGPGTRLTVT.

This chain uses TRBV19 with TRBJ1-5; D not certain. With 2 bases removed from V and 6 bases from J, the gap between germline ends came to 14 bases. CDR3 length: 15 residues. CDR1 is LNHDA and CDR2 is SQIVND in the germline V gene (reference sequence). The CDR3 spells CASSITSGSSQPQHF. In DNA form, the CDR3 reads TGTGCCAGTAGTATAACTTCCGGGAGTAGTCAGCCCCAGCATTTT.

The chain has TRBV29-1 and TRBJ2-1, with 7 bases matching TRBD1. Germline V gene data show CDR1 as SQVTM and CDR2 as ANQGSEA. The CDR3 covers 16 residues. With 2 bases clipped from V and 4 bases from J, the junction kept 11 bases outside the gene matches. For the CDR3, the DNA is TGCAGCGTTGAAATGCCGGGACAGACCTCTTACAATGAGCAGTTCTTC. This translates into CSVEMPGQTSYNEQFF.

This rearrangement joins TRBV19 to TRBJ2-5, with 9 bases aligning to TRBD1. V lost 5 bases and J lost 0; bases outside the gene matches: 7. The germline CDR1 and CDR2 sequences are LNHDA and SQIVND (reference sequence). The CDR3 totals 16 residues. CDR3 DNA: TGTGCCAGTAGTCCCAGGACAGGGGCCCACCAAGAGACCCAGTACTTC. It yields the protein CASSPRTGAHQETQYF.

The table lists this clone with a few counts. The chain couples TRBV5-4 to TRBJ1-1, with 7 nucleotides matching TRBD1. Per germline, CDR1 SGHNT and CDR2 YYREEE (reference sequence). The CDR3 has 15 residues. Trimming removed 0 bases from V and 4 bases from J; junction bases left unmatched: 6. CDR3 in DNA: TGTGCCAGCAGCTTGGCACAGGGGAGTGGCACTGAAGCTTTCTTT. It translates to CASSLAQGSGTEAFF.

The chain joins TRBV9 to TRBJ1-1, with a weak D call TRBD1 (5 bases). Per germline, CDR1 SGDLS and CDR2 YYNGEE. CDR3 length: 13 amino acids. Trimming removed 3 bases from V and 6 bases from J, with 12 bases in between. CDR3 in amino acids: CASSAGGSPEAFF. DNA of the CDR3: TGTGCCAGCAGCGCCGGGGGTAGCCCTGAAGCTTTCTTT.

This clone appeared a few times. In DNA, the CDR3 is TGCGCCACCACGGCGGCAGGGCCGAGGACTGAAGCTTTCTTT. Translated, it gives CATTAAGPRTEAFF. V usage is TRBV4-1 and J usage is TRBJ1-1, with D tentatively TRBD1 (5 bases). The CDR3 spans 14 residues. The V end was cut by 10 bases, the J end by 5 bases, with 20 bases between. Germline V lookup: CDR1 MGHRA, CDR2 YSYEKL.

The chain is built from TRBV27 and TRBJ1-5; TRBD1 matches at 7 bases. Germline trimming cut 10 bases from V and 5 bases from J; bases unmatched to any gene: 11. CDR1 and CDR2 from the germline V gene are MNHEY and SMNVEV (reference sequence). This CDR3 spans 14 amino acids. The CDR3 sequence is CATRSTGPHQPQHF. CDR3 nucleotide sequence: TGTGCCACCAGATCGACAGGGCCCCATCAGCCCCAGCATTTT.

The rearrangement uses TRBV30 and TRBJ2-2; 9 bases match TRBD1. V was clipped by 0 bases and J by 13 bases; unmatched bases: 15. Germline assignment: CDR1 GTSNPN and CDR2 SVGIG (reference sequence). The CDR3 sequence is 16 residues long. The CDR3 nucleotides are TGTGCCTGGAGTGTTGGCGGGACAGGGCCTACCGGACGGCTGTTTTTT. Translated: CAWSVGGTGPTGRLFF.